This T cell receptor (beta chain) was found in a study of identical twins. Study-level points and caveats: Recombination models fit unrelated individuals' TCR alpha sharing but underestimated twins'. Memory repertoires lacked the insertion deficit that abundant cord blood beta clonotypes showed.

TCRdb passed the 5' RACE reads through MiXCR, listing each CDR3 protein once. The sample includes 350,000 or so distinct CDR3 sequences, 8.5% to 10% of them seen just once. This CDR3 spans 16 amino acids. The germline V gene encodes CDR1 LNHNV and CDR2 YYDKDF (reference sequence). V lost 0 bases and J 0 bases, leaving 6 bases between the germline ends. There are many counts of this clonotype. Its specificity is not known. The TCR originated in a woman aged 45-59 years in good health. The sequenced sample consisted of naive T cells sorted from blood. The chain carries TRBV15 and TRBJ1-6, with D uncertain. CDR3 protein: CATSRERSSYNSPLHF. Written as DNA, the CDR3 is TGTGCCACCAGCAGAGAACGGAGCTCCTATAATTCACCCCTCCACTTT.